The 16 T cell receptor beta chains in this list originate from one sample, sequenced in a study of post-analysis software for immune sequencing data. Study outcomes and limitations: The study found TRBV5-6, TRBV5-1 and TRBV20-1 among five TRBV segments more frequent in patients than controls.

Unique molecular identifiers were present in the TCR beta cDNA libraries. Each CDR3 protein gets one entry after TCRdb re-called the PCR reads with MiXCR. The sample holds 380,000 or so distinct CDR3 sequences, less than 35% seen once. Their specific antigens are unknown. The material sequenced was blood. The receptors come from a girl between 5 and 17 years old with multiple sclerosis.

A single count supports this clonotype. The CDR3 DNA reads as TGTGCCAGCAGCCAGCAGGAGTTTAGCACAGATACGCAGTATTTT. It is translated as CASSQQEFSTDTQYF. The V call is TRBV7-9, the J call TRBJ2-3; D gene uncertain. V lost 5 bases, J lost 0 bases, and 12 bases lay in between. Germline V gives CDR1 SEHNR, CDR2 FQNEAQ (reference sequence). The CDR3 extends over 15 amino acids.

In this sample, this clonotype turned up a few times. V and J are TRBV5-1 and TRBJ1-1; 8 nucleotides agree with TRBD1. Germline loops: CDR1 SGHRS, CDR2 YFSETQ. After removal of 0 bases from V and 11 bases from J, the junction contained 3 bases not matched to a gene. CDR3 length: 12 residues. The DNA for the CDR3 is TGCGCCAGCAGCTTGGATCAGGGGGCGGCTTTCTTT. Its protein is CASSLDQGAAFF.

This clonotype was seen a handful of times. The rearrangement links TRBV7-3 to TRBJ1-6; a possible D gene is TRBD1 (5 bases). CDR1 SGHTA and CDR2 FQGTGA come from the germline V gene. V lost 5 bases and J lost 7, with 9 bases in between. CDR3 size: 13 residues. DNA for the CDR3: TGTGCCAGCAGCCGACAGATGAATTCACCCCTCCACTTT. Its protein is CASSRQMNSPLHF.

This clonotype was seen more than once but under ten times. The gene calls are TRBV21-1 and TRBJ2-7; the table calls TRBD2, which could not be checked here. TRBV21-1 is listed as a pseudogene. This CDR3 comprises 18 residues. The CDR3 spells CASSPERRAGQGPYEQYF. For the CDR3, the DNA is TGTGCCAGCAGCCCCGAGCGTCGAGCGGGACAGGGGCCCTACGAGCAGTACTTC.

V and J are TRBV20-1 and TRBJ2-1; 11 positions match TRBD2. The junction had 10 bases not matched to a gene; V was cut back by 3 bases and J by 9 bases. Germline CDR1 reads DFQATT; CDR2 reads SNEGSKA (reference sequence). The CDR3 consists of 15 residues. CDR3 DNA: TGCAGTGCTAGTGGAATCAGGCTAGCGGGGGGTGAGCAGTTCTTC. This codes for CSASGIRLAGGEQFF.

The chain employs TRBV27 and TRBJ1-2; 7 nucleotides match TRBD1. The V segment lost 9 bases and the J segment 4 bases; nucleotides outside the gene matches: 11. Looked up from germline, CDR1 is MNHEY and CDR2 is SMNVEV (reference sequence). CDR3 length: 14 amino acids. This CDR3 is CARSPRGQSYGYTF. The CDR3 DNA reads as TGTGCCAGAAGTCCCCGGGGACAGAGCTATGGCTACACCTTC.

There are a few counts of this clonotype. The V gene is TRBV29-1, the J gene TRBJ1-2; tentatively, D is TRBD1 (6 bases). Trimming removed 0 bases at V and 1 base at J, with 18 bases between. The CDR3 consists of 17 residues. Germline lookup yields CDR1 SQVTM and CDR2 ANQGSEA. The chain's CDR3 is CSVEEITGTHFNYGYTF. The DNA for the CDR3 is TGCAGCGTTGAAGAAATTACAGGGACCCATTTTAACTATGGCTACACCTTC.

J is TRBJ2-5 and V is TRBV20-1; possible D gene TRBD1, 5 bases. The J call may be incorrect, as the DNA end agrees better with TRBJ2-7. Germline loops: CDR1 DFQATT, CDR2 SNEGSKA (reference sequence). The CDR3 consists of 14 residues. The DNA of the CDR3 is TGCAGTGCCCAGGGATATGGCGAGCAGTACGAGCAGTACTTC. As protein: CSAQGYGEQYEQYF.

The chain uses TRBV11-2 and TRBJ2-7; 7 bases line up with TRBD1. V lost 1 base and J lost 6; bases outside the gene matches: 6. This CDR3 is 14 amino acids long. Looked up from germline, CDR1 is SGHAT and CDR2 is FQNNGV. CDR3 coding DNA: TGTGCCAGCAGCTTAGCCCAGACAGGGAGCGAGCAGTACTTC. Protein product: CASSLAQTGSEQYF.

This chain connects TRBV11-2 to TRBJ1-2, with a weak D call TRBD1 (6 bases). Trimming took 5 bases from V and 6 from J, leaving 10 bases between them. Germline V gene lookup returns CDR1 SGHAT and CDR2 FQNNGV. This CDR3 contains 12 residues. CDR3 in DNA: TGTGCCAGCAGCCCCTCAGGGGATGGCTACACCTTC. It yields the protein CASSPSGDGYTF.

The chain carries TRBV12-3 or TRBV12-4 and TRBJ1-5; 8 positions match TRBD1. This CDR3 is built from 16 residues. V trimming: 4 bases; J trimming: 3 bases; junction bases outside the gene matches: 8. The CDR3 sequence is CASSYSGTGVNQPQHF. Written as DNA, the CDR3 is TGTGCCAGCAGTTACTCCGGGACAGGAGTCAATCAGCCCCAGCATTTT.

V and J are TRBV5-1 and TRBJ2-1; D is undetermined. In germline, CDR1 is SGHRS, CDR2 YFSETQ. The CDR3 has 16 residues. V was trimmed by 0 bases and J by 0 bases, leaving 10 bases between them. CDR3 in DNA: TGCGCCAGCAGCTTGGAGGTCCGGAGCTCCTACAATGAGCAGTTCTTC. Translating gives CASSLEVRSSYNEQFF.

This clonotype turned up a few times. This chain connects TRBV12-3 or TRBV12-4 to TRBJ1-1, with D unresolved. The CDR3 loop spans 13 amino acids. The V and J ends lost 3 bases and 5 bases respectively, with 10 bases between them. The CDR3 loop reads CASSFSSGTEAFF. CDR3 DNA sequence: TGTGCCAGCAGTTTCTCCTCCGGGACTGAAGCTTTCTTT.

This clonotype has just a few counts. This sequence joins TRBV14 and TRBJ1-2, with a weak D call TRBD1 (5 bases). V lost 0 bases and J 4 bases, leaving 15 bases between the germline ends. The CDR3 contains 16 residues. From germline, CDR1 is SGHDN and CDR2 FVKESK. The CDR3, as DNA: TGTGCCAGCAGCCAAGAAGATAGGGGTACCCTCTATGGCTACACCTTC. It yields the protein CASSQEDRGTLYGYTF. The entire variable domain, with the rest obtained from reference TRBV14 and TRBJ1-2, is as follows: EAGVTQFPSHSVIEKGQTVTLRCDPISGHDNLYWYRRVMGKEIKFLLHFVKESKQDESGMPNNRFLAERTGGTYSTLKVQPAELEDSGVYFCASSQEDRGTLYGYTFGSGTRLTVV.

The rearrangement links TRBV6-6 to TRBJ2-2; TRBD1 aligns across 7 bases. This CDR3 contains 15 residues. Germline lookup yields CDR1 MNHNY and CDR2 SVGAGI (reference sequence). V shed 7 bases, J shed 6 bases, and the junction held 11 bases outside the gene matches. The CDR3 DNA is TGTGCCAGCAATACAGGGGACCAAGGCCCCGGGGAGCTGTTTTTT. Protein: CASNTGDQGPGELFF.

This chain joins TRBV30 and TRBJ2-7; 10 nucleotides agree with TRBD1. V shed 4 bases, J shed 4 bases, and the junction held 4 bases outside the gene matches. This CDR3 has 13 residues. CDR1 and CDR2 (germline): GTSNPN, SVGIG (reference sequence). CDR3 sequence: CAWTRTGGYEQYF. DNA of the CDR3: TGTGCCTGGACCCGGACAGGGGGGTACGAGCAGTACTTC.